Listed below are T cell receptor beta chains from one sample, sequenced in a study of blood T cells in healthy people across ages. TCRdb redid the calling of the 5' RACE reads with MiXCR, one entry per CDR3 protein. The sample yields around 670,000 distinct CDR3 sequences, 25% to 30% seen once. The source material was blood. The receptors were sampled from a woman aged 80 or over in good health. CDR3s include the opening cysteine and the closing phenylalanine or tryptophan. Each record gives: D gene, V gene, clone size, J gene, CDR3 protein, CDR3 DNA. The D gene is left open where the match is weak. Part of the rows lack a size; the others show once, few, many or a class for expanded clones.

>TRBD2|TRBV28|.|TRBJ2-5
CASYSGGASLYNEQYF
TGTGCCAGCTATAGCGGGGGGGCCAGTCTGTACAATGAGCAGTACTTC
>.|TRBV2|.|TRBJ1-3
CASSAQVSIYF
TGTGCCAGCAGTGCTCAAGTCTCCATATATTTT
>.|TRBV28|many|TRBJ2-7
CASSAPYEQYF
TGTGCCAGCAGTGCCCCCTACGAGCAGTACTTC
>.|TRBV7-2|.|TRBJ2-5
CASSSPDLYQETQYF
TGTGCCAGCAGCTCTCCTGACTTGTACCAAGAGACCCAGTACTTC
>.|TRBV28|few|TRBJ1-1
CASSLFAGMNTEAFF
TGTGCCAGCAGTTTATTCGCGGGCATGAACACTGAAGCTTTCTTT
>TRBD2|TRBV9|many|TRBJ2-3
CASSVASGWTSGGQDTQYF
TGTGCCAGCAGCGTAGCTTCTGGGTGGACTAGCGGGGGCCAGGATACGCAGTATTTT
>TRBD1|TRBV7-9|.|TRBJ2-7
CAGRGQGMAGHSYNEQYF
TGTGCCGGCAGAGGACAGGGCATGGCGGGGCACTCCTACAATGAGCAGTACTTC
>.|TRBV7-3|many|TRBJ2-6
CASSLTGGGGANVLTF
TGTGCCAGCAGCTTAACAGGGGGAGGTGGGGCCAACGTCCTGACTTTC
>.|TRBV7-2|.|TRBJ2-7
CASSLGSGVPTYNEQYF
TGTGCCAGCAGCTTAGGCTCCGGGGTTCCTACCTACAATGAGCAGTACTTC
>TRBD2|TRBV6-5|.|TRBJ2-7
CASSYSGLAGAYEQYF
TGTGCCAGCAGTTACTCTGGACTAGCGGGGGCCTACGAGCAGTACTTC
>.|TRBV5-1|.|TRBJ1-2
CASTSGGNYGYTF
TGCGCCAGCACCTCTGGGGGTAACTATGGCTACACCTTC
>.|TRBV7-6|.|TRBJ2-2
CASSLAAAGELFF
TGTGCCAGCAGCCTAGCAGCGGCCGGGGAGCTGTTTTTT
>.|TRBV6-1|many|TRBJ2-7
CASSPGPDGTYEQYF
TGTGCCAGCAGTCCCGGGCCGGACGGAACCTACGAGCAGTACTTC
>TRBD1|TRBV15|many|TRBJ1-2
CATSLTGAYGYTF
TGTGCCACCAGCCTTACAGGGGCTTATGGCTACACCTTC
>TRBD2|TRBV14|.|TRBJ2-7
CASSRPFGGEASYEQYF
TGTGCCAGCAGCCGCCCTTTCGGGGGGGAAGCCTCCTACGAGCAGTACTTC
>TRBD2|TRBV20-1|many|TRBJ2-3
CSVPRGDRTDTQYF
TGCAGTGTTCCGCGGGGGGATCGCACAGATACGCAGTATTTT
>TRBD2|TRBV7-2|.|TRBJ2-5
CASSFALAGGPNQETQYF
TGTGCCAGCAGCTTCGCACTAGCGGGAGGGCCGAACCAAGAGACCCAGTACTTC
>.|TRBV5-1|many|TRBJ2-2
CASSFHGELFF
TGCGCCAGCAGCTTTCACGGGGAGCTGTTTTTT
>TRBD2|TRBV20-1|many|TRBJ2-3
CSAPPPRGGAVDTQYF
TGCAGTGCTCCCCCTCCTCGCGGGGGGGCCGTAGATACGCAGTATTTT
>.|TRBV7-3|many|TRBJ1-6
CASSLFVGRDNSPLHF
TGTGCCAGCAGCTTATTTGTCGGCAGGGATAATTCACCCCTCCACTTT
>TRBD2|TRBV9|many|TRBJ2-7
CASSVEGSGTGEQYF
TGTGCCAGCAGCGTAGAGGGTAGCGGGACTGGCGAGCAGTACTTC
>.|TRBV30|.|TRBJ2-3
CAWSDRAGTDTQYF
TGTGCCTGGAGTGATAGGGCAGGGACAGATACGCAGTATTTT
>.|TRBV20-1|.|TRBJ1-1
CSARDPRANTEAFF
TGCAGTGCTAGAGATCCGAGGGCCAATACTGAAGCTTTCTTT
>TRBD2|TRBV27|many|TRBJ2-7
CASSRDSGGTYEQYF
TGTGCCAGCAGCCGGGATAGCGGGGGAACCTACGAGCAGTACTTC
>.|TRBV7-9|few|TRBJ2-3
CASSLGLPTDTRYF
TGTGCCAGCAGCTTGGGACTTCCAACAGATACGCGGTATTTT
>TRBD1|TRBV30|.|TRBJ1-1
CAWSAGQGGAEAFF
TGTGCCTGGAGTGCCGGACAGGGAGGCGCTGAAGCTTTCTTT
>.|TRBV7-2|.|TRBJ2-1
CASSEARTVNSYNEQFF
TGTGCCAGCAGTGAAGCGCGGACAGTAAACTCCTACAATGAGCAGTTCTTC
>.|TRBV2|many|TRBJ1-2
CARAPPDSLGYTF
TGTGCCAGAGCCCCCCCGGATTCTTTAGGGTACACCTTC
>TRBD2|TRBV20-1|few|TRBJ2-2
CSARRGDPTGELFF
TGCAGTGCTAGGCGGGGGGATCCCACCGGGGAGCTGTTTTTT
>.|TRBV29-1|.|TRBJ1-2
CSVDGGTTNYGYTF
TGCAGCGTCGATGGGGGTACAACTAACTATGGCTACACCTTC
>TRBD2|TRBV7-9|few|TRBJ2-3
CASSPGRGARSTDTQYF
TGTGCCAGCAGCCCAGGGCGGGGGGCGAGGAGCACAGATACGCAGTATTTT
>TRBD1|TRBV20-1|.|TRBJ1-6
CSARDRGRLENSPRHF
TGCAGTGCTAGGGACAGGGGGCGCCTGGAGAATTCACCCCGCCACTTT
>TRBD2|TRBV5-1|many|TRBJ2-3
CASSLGGTTGDTQYF
TGCGCCAGCAGCTTGGGTGGGACTACCGGCGATACGCAGTATTTT
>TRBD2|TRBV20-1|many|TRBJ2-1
CSATLPGLALSSSYNEQFF
TGCAGTGCTACGCTCCCGGGACTAGCGCTCTCGAGCTCCTACAATGAGCAGTTCTTC
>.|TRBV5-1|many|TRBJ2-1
CASSLARSSYNEQFF
TGCGCCAGCAGCTTGGCCAGGAGCTCCTACAATGAGCAGTTCTTC
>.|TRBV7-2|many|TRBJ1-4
CASSQSGTNEKLFF
TGTGCCAGCAGCCAAAGCGGAACTAATGAAAAACTGTTTTTT
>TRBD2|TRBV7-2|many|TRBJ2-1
CASSIAGGQSNEQFF
TGTGCCAGCAGCATTGCGGGGGGCCAATCCAATGAGCAGTTCTTC
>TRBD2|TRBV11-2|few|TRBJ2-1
CACSLEGGGNCNEQFF
TGTGCCTGCAGCTTAGAAGGCGGGGGGAATTGCAATGAGCAGTTCTTC
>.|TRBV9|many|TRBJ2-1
CASSPHTQDLYNEQFF
TGTGCCAGCAGCCCCCACACCCAGGACCTCTACAATGAGCAGTTCTTC
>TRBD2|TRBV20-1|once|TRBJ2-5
CSASDREGCREQYF
TGCAGTGCTAGTGATCGGGAGGGCTGTAGGGAGCAGTACTTC
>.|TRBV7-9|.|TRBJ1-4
CASRQTVNEKLFF
TGTGCCAGCAGACAGACCGTTAATGAAAAACTGTTTTTT
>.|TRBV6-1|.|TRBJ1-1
CASSGEGWTEAFF
TGTGCCAGCAGTGGGGAGGGTTGGACTGAAGCTTTCTTT
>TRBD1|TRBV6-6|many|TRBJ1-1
CASSQGQGHMNTEAFF
TGTGCCAGCAGTCAAGGACAGGGGCACATGAACACTGAAGCTTTCTTT
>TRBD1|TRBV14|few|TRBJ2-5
CASSRYFGTDTQETQYF
TGTGCCAGCAGCCGGTATTTCGGGACAGACACTCAAGAGACCCAGTACTTC
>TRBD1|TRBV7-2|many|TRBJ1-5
CASSFNTQGANQPQHF
TGTGCCAGCAGCTTCAATACCCAGGGGGCGAATCAGCCCCAGCATTTT
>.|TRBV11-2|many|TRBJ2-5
CASSQGVETQYF
TGTGCCAGCAGCCAAGGGGTAGAGACCCAGTACTTC
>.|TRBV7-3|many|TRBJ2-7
CASSLPQDSYEQYF
TGTGCCAGCAGCTTACCTCAGGATTCCTACGAGCAGTACTTC
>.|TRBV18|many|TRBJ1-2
CASSPNRQALGYTF
TGTGCCAGCTCACCAAATCGACAGGCCCTCGGCTACACCTTC
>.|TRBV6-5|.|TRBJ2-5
CASSLLGIERETQYF
TGTGCCAGCAGCCTATTGGGGATAGAACGAGAGACCCAGTACTTC
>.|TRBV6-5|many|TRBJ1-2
CASSYSPGSANYGYTF
TGTGCCAGCAGTTACTCGCCAGGCTCAGCTAACTATGGCTACACCTTC
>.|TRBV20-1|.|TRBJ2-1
CSARDNGLASNEQFF
TGCAGTGCTCGAGACAATGGTCTAGCGAGCAATGAGCAGTTCTTC
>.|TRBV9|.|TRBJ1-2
CASSGGEDNYGYTF
TGTGCCAGCAGCGGAGGTGAGGATAACTATGGCTACACCTTC
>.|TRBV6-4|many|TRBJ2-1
CASSAELGGEQFF
TGTGCCAGCAGTGCCGAACTAGGCGGTGAGCAGTTCTTC
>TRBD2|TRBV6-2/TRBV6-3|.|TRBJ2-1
CASSNGLASYNEQFF
TGTGCCAGCAGTAACGGACTAGCTTCCTACAATGAGCAGTTCTTC
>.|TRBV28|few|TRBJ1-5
CASSYGGAQLLQHF
TGTGCCAGCAGTTACGGGGGGGCCCAATTGCTCCAGCATTTT